The rows below give T cell receptor beta chains drawn from one sample of a study of T-cell memory formation after mild COVID-19. From the 5' RACE reads, TCRdb called clonotypes with MiXCR, one entry per CDR3 protein. The data show 450,000 or so distinct CDR3 sequences, with about 19% seen just once and around 8% held by the top ten. Material for sequencing was PBMCs or a T cell subset sorted from them (not recorded which). These receptors came from an adult woman who had mild COVID-19 (a few samples of this study predate the infection). Cell type and time point are not known. CDR3s include the opening cysteine and the closing phenylalanine or tryptophan. A D gene is named only where the DNA matches it firmly. Clone size is given for some rows only: seen once, a few or many times, or a class if the clone is expanded.

TRBV11-2	-	-	TRBJ1-1	TGTGCCAGCAGCTTAGAAGGGACCCTGAACACTGAAGCTTTCTTT	CASSLEGTLNTEAFF
TRBV6-6	-	TRBD1	TRBJ2-7	TGTGCCAGCAGTTACTCGGGACAGGGCCTCTCCTACGAGCAGTACTTC	CASSYSGQGLSYEQYF
TRBV7-9	-	TRBD1	TRBJ2-7	TGTGCCAGCAGCTTAGTGGGGACAGGGGGCAACTCCTACGAGCAGTACTTC	CASSLVGTGGNSYEQYF
TRBV14	many	-	TRBJ2-3	TGTGCCAGCAGCCACGTGGCAGGGTTAGTCACAGATACGCAGTATTTT	CASSHVAGLVTDTQYF
TRBV27	-	-	TRBJ1-1	TGTGCCAGCAGCACTAGGGGAACAGCCAGGGAAGCTTTCTTT	CASSTRGTAREAFF
TRBV18	-	-	TRBJ1-1	TGTGCCAGCTCACCAGAGGTCCGTGGAGCTTTCTTT	CASSPEVRGAFF
TRBV10-3	-	TRBD2	TRBJ2-1	TGTGCCATCAGTGCTAGCGGGGGGAGTAATGAGCAGTTCTTC	CAISASGGSNEQFF
TRBV4-2	-	-	TRBJ2-7	TGTGCCAGCAGCCAAGAAGTGAGCCAGAAGATCTACGAGCAGTACTTC	CASSQEVSQKIYEQYF
TRBV5-4	-	TRBD1	TRBJ1-1	TGTGCCAGCAGCTTTGGCTCGTTAAGGGACAGGAACCATGAAGCTTTCTTT	CASSFGSLRDRNHEAFF
TRBV10-2	few	-	TRBJ1-4	TGCGCCAGCAGGACAGGAGGAGAAAAACTGTTTTTT	CASRTGGEKLFF
TRBV29-1	-	-	TRBJ1-1	TGCAGCGTTTCGAGGGGTGAGGGAACTGAAGCTTTCTTT	CSVSRGEGTEAFF
TRBV4-3	-	-	TRBJ1-3	TGCGCCAGCAGCCAAGGGGCACAGGCTTCGGTTGGAAACACCATATATTTT	CASSQGAQASVGNTIYF
TRBV20-1	-	-	TRBJ2-2	TGCAGTGCTAGAGATCGAAGGACGGTCACCGGGGAGCTGTTTTTT	CSARDRRTVTGELFF
TRBV6-4	once	TRBD1	TRBJ1-2	TGTGCCAGCAGTGACGAGGACAGGGGTGTCTATGGCTACACCTTC	CASSDEDRGVYGYTF
TRBV6-2/TRBV6-3	-	TRBD2	TRBJ2-1	TGTGCCAGCAGCACTAGCGGGGGGGCCTCGCACAATGAGCAGTTCTTC	CASSTSGGASHNEQFF
TRBV3-2	few	-	TRBJ2-1	TGTGCCAGCAGCCCGGACAGGGGAGGGAATGAGCAGTTCTTC	CASSPDRGGNEQFF
TRBV15	-	-	TRBJ1-1	TGTGCCACCAGCAGAGATCCGGGCCATAGCGAAGCTTTCTTT	CATSRDPGHSEAFF
TRBV6-6	-	-	TRBJ2-5	TGTGCCAGCAGTTACGACGGGGGCGCGGAGACCCAGTACTTC	CASSYDGGAETQYF
TRBV20-1	few	-	TRBJ1-3	TGCAGTGCTGACGACAGTACAGCCTCTGGAAACACCATATATTTT	CSADDSTASGNTIYF
TRBV9	few	-	TRBJ2-7	TGTGCCAGCAGCCTTGGGGGGTCCCCCTACGAGCAGTACTTC	CASSLGGSPYEQYF
TRBV11-2	few	-	TRBJ2-6	TGTGCCAGCAGCTTAGTTGCAGGGGCCTCTGGGGCCAACGTCCTGACTTTC	CASSLVAGASGANVLTF
TRBV11-2	-	-	TRBJ1-1	TGTGCCAGCAGCTTATCTAGGGCGGTGGCCACTGAAGCTTTCTTT	CASSLSRAVATEAFF
TRBV29-1	few	TRBD2	TRBJ2-5	TGCAGCGTTGGGGCAGGGCGGGGGAAGGAGACCCAGTACTTC	CSVGAGRGKETQYF
TRBV24-1	few	-	TRBJ2-1	TGTGCCACCAGTGATCCAACAGCACGAGACAATGAGCAGTTCTTC	CATSDPTARDNEQFF
TRBV2	-	-	TRBJ1-5	TGTGCCAGCAGTGGTACAGGGAACAATCAGCCCCAGCATTTT	CASSGTGNNQPQHF
TRBV29-1	few	TRBD2	TRBJ2-1	TGCAGCGTCGGCGCGGGGGGGGGAGCCCCCTACAATGAGCAGTTCTTC	CSVGAGGGAPYNEQFF
TRBV7-2	-	TRBD1	TRBJ1-1	TGTGCCAGCAACCCGACAGGGATGAACACTGAAGCTTTCTTT	CASNPTGMNTEAFF
TRBV24-1	few	-	TRBJ2-7	TGTGCCACCAGTGATGTGGACGGGACGAGCTCCTACGAGCAGTACTTC	CATSDVDGTSSYEQYF
TRBV12-3/TRBV12-4	-	-	TRBJ2-1	TGTGCCAGCAGTACCACGGGGGAGCAGTTCTTC	CASSTTGEQFF
TRBV12-3/TRBV12-4	few	-	TRBJ2-7	TGTGCCAGCGGGTCCCCCGGGCTCTACGAGCAGTACTTC	CASGSPGLYEQYF